This T cell receptor beta chain is from a study of cytomegalovirus exposure and HLA in healthy donors. The PCR employed 60 Vbeta primers together with 13 Jbeta primers. The data were produced by immunoSEQ multiplex PCR, yet TCRdb's version contains in-frame clones alone and is incomplete. The table has under 150,000 clones, over 60% seen once. The clonotype was recovered from a man aged 30-40 years in good health and CMV-seronegative. Sequences were obtained from PBMCs.

DNA for the CDR3: TGTGCCAGCAGTTTAAGCGGGGGGAACACTGAAGCTTTCTTT. As protein: CASSLSGGNTEAFF. The chain combines TRBV28 with TRBJ1-1; D might be TRBD1 (5 bases). Deletions cut 2 bases from V and 1 base from J, with 8 bases between. The CDR3 length is 14 residues. Germline V CDR1 and CDR2: MDHEN, SYDVKM.